The entry that follows covers one T cell receptor (beta chain) sequence. Antigen unknown. This sample is drawn from a study of Ad26.COV2.S vaccination and SARS-CoV-2 variants. The wider study: Intramuscularly, Ad26.COV2.S was given either once or twice, 56 days apart.

Study-wide findings and caveats: A substantial breadth of spike-specific CD8+ and CD4+ T cell responses after vaccination has been reported. Measurements of TCR breadth and depth may have given underestimates of the total T cell responses.

Treatment here: approximately 18 received Ad26.COV2.S at low or high dose, single or two shots; about five received placebo; per-sample allocation not given. Collection of the samples took place on day 63 after the first injection of vaccine or placebo. Donation was by an adult aged 18-55 years who was in Boston. Repertoires were generated with immunoSEQ multiplex PCR, while TCRdb's copy carries only in-frame clones and drops some. The table lists around 310,000 clones, around 90% of them singletons, with 5.5% in the top ten. V lost 4 bases to trimming and J lost 2 bases, with 12 bases between them. The CDR3 extends over 14 amino acids. Germline V gene lookup returns CDR1 MNHEY and CDR2 SVGEGT.

The chain couples TRBV6-2 or TRBV6-3 to TRBJ2-7; possibly TRBD2 for D (5 bases). The sequence was collected from a person aged 18-65 years who received the Ad26.COV2.S COVID-19 vaccine or a placebo. The sequenced sample was peripheral blood, obtained in a trial of Ad26.COV2.S vaccine versus placebo. CDR3 residues: CASSSYGETYEQYV. The CDR3, as DNA: TGTGCCAGCAGTTCTTACGGGGAGACCTACGAGCAGTACGTC.